Below are 9 T cell receptor beta chains sequenced from a single sample in a study of T cells after yellow fever vaccination (dated by TCRdb to the late 2010s). What the treatment or condition label conveys for this sample: live attenuated yellow fever vaccine strain. The library was produced with 5' RACE. The sequencer listed for this sample is Illumina NovaSeq 6000. Clones were called with MiXCR by TCRdb after fastp trimmed the public reads at Q25, and only in-frame beta chains were retained. Each entry is one CDR3 protein sequence, shown with its most common DNA and genes. The sample table shows some 300,000 distinct CDR3 sequences, and around 8.6% are seen once. The ten largest clones take up about 3.7% of the sample. The material was CD4+ T cells sorted from PBMCs, obtained 5 days after the yellow fever booster vaccination. These receptors all stem from a young man who received the YFV17D yellow fever vaccine.

This clonotype was found a few times. The chain recombines TRBV3-1 with TRBJ2-7, with 8 bases matching TRBD2. Losses at the gene ends were 4 bases for V and 7 bases for J; bases not matched to a gene: 12. This CDR3 region has 15 residues. Germline lookup yields CDR1 LGHDT and CDR2 YNNKEL (reference sequence). CDR3 coding DNA: TGTGCCAGCAGCCCACCGGGACTAGGGAAAACGGAGCAGTACTTC. This sequence encodes CASSPPGLGKTEQYF.

The V and J genes are TRBV4-1 and TRBJ2-3; D gene unclear. Trimming stripped 6 bases from V and 6 bases from J, with 19 bases between. This CDR3 is built from 15 residues. CDR1 is MGHRA and CDR2 is YSYEKL in the germline V gene. In DNA, the CDR3 is TGCGCCAGCAGTTATCCGGGTCAGACGAGGGATACGCAGTATTTT. It translates to CASSYPGQTRDTQYF.

This clonotype was counted a few times. The genes are TRBV7-9 and TRBJ1-1; possibly TRBD1 for D (6 bases). V lost 4 bases and J lost 4, with 13 bases in between. CDR3 size: 14 residues. Germline V gene data show CDR1 as SEHNR and CDR2 as FQNEAQ (reference sequence). DNA of the CDR3: TGTGCCAGCAGCTCTACCGAAGGGGGCACTGAAGCTTTCTTT. This sequence encodes CASSSTEGGTEAFF.

The chain uses TRBV4-3 and TRBJ2-4, with a possible D match to TRBD2 (5 bases). The CDR3 is 14 amino acids. Deletions cut 3 bases from V and 8 bases from J, with 14 bases between. The germline V gene encodes CDR1 LGHNA and CDR2 YSLEER. CDR3: CASSHRREEDIQYF. In DNA, the CDR3 is TGCGCCAGCAGCCACCGGCGAGAGGAGGACATTCAGTACTTC.

The chain links TRBV12-3 or TRBV12-4 to TRBJ1-2; 8 bases are shared with TRBD1. The CDR3 contains 12 residues. The V segment lost 6 bases and the J segment 5 bases; nucleotides outside the gene matches: 2. The CDR3 DNA sequence: TGTGCCAGCAGGCGACAGGGGTATGGCTACACCTTC. Its translation is CASRRQGYGYTF.

This clonotype was seen ten or more times. The CDR3 nucleotides are TGTGCCACCGGAAAGGGGACAGGGTCGGGAGAGACCCAGTACTTC. Translated, it gives CATGKGTGSGETQYF. The rearrangement uses TRBV10-3 and TRBJ2-5; 9 bases map to TRBD1. Germline trimming cut 10 bases from V and 4 bases from J; bases unmatched to any gene: 13. Germline CDR1 and CDR2: ENHRY and SYGVKD. This CDR3 has 15 amino acids.

This clonotype was recorded a few times. This chain joins TRBV6-2 or TRBV6-3 and TRBJ1-5; possible D gene TRBD1, 5 bases. Germline V CDR1 and CDR2: MNHEY, SVGEGT. The V end was cut by 3 bases, the J end by 5 bases, with 17 bases between. The CDR3 is 16 residues long. The CDR3 is CASSYRGPRADQPQHF. CDR3 coding DNA: TGTGCCAGCAGTTATCGGGGACCCCGAGCGGATCAGCCCCAGCATTTT.

This rearrangement joins TRBV30 to TRBJ2-2, with D possibly matching TRBD1 (6 bases). Trimming removed 5 bases at V and 4 bases at J, with 20 bases between. Germline-derived CDR1 and CDR2 are GTSNPN and SVGIG (reference sequence). The CDR3 contains 16 residues. The CDR3 protein is CAWGRGTAGFTGELFF. The DNA of the CDR3 is TGTGCCTGGGGAAGGGGGACGGCAGGATTCACCGGGGAGCTGTTTTTT.

This clonotype has only a few counts. The chain links TRBV20-1 to TRBJ2-3; D tentatively fits TRBD1 or TRBD2 (6 bases each). V was trimmed by 6 bases and J by 4 bases, leaving 14 bases between them. This CDR3 has 13 residues. In germline, CDR1 is DFQATT, CDR2 SNEGSKA (reference sequence). The CDR3 region has the DNA TGCAGTGCAAACGGGGGCGGGCCAGATACGCAGTATTTT. This translates into CSANGGGPDTQYF.